Below are 27 T cell receptor beta chains sequenced from a single sample in a study of T cell clonotyping in hematopoietic cell transplantation. Time point described: recipient sample about 28 days before transplant, after cytoreduction. Here immunoSEQ multiplex PCR was the method, and the copy in TCRdb shows in-frame clones only, minus some. This table has roughly 45,000 clones, more than 75% appearing once. The sample here was peripheral blood mononuclear cells, taken before stem cell transplant. The receptor source for this set is a man in his sixties with biphenotypic leukemia. Some clones in this sample may be carry-over from other donors' samples.

This chain links TRBV19 with TRBJ1-1, with D perhaps TRBD1 (5 bases). The CDR3 has 14 amino acids. V was trimmed by 3 bases and J by 1 base, leaving 9 bases between them. CDR1 is LNHDA and CDR2 is SQIVND in the germline V gene (reference sequence). The CDR3 DNA follows: TGTGCCAGTAGTATGCGGCAGGGGAACACTGAAGCTTTCTTT. It is translated as CASSMRQGNTEAFF.

V gene TRBV2 combines with J gene TRBJ1-5, with TRBD1 identical over 7 bases. The CDR3 is 16 residues long. The J segment lost 4 bases and the V segment lost 3 bases, leaving 9 bases of the junction unmatched. In germline, CDR1 is SNHLY, CDR2 FYNNEI. The CDR3 loop is CASSDRRQGGNQPQHF. Here the CDR3 DNA reads TGTGCCAGCAGTGACCGCCGGCAGGGGGGAAATCAGCCCCAGCATTTT.

This clone was detected a few times. The chain carries TRBV7-9 and TRBJ1-4; no reliable D call. Germline V gene data show CDR1 as SEHNR and CDR2 as FQNEAQ (reference sequence). Trimming stripped 5 bases from V and 5 bases from J, with 9 bases between. This CDR3 is 13 amino acids long. DNA of the CDR3: TGTGCCAGCAGCCGTGCGGGAAATGAAAAACTGTTTTTT. Its translation: CASSRAGNEKLFF.

Written as DNA, the CDR3 is TGTGCCAGCAGTGGCCCCCAGGGGGCGCCCGAGCAGTACTTC. Residues: CASSGPQGAPEQYF. V gene TRBV25-1 combines with J gene TRBJ2-7, with 8 nucleotides matching TRBD1. V shed 4 bases and J 6 bases; nucleotides not matched to a gene: 8. CDR1 MGHDK and CDR2 SYGVNS come from the germline V gene. The CDR3 spans 14 residues.

V and J are TRBV19 and TRBJ2-5; 10 bases align to TRBD1. This CDR3 region has 14 residues. Germline V gives CDR1 LNHDA, CDR2 SQIVND (reference sequence). V was clipped by 5 bases and J by 5 bases; unmatched bases: 5. CDR3 in DNA: TGTGCCAGTAGTTTAGGGGGACAGGGGGAGACCCAGTACTTC. This encodes CASSLGGQGETQYF.

This clone has more than one count but fewer than ten. The chain carries TRBV11-3 and TRBJ2-7; D remains unclear. V dropped 5 bases and J dropped 0 bases, with 17 bases sitting between them. Germline lookup yields CDR1 SGHNT and CDR2 YENEEA. The CDR3 contains 16 residues. The CDR3 sequence is CASSPQATGLSYEQYF. The CDR3, as DNA: TGTGCCAGCAGCCCCCAGGCAACCGGGCTCTCCTACGAGCAGTACTTC. The entire variable domain, with the rest obtained from reference TRBV11-3 and TRBJ2-7, is as follows: EAGVVQSPRYKIIEKKQPVAFWCNPISGHNTLYWYLQNLGQGPELLIRYENEEAVDDSQLPKDRFSAERLKGVDSTLKIQPAELGDSAVYLCASSPQATGLSYEQYFGPGTRLTVT.

The CDR3 DNA follows: TGTGCCAGCAGCTATAGCGGGAGGACCTCCTACGAGCAGTACTTC. Translating gives CASSYSGRTSYEQYF. V is TRBV11-2 and J is TRBJ2-7; the match to TRBD2 covers 10 bases. CDR3 length: 15 residues. The germline V gene has CDR1 SGHAT and CDR2 FQNNGV. V was pared by 4 bases and J by 0 bases, with 3 bases of the junction left unmatched.

This sequence joins TRBV10-3 and TRBJ2-7; TRBD2 matches 10 bases. J was trimmed by 2 bases and V by 8 bases; bases with no gene match: 3. Germline V gene sequence: CDR1 ENHRY, CDR2 SYGVKD. The CDR3 runs to 13 residues. The CDR3 loop reads CAIGAGGPYEQYF. The CDR3 nucleotides are TGTGCCATCGGAGCGGGAGGGCCCTACGAGCAGTACTTC.

The CDR3, as DNA: TGTGCCAGCAGTTCGGTTTCCTACAATGAGCAGTTCTTC. Translating gives CASSSVSYNEQFF. This chain connects TRBV6-1 to TRBJ2-1; no reliable D call. V was pared by 5 bases and J by 1 base, with 6 bases between. The CDR3 has 13 amino acids. Germline V gives CDR1 MNHNS, CDR2 SASEGT.

This clone was seen more than once but under ten times. The V call is TRBV7-3, the J call TRBJ1-1, with 7 bases fitting TRBD1. CDR1 is SGHTA, CDR2 FQGTGA, per germline. This CDR3 is 14 amino acids long. Trimming took 5 bases from V and 1 from J; bases not matched to a gene: 4. The CDR3 bases are TGTGCCAGCAGCGCCACAGGGGAGAACACTGAAGCTTTCTTT. Translation gives CASSATGENTEAFF.

V gene TRBV7-2 combines with J gene TRBJ2-7; 8 bases map to TRBD1. CDR1 and CDR2 from the germline V gene are SGHTA and FQGNSA. J was trimmed by 2 bases and V by 5 bases; bases with no gene match: 11. The length of the CDR3 is 16 residues. This CDR3 is CASSPKRTGPTYEQYF. In DNA, the CDR3 is TGTGCCAGCAGCCCAAAACGGACAGGGCCAACCTACGAGCAGTACTTC.

The V and J genes are TRBV6-5 and TRBJ2-7, with D unresolved. The V end was cut by 2 bases, the J end by 0 bases, with 5 bases between. The CDR3 totals 13 residues. Germline lookup yields CDR1 MNHEY and CDR2 SVGAGI. In nucleotides, the CDR3 is TGTGCCAGCAGTTACCTCAGCTCCTACGAGCAGTACTTC. Protein product: CASSYLSSYEQYF.

The chain uses TRBV7-3 and TRBJ2-2, with D unresolved. Deletions cut 4 bases from V and 5 bases from J, with 11 bases between. From germline, CDR1 is SGHTA and CDR2 FQGTGA. The CDR3 sequence is 14 residues long. CDR3 amino acids: CASSSFAGTGELFF. DNA of the CDR3: TGTGCCAGCAGCTCCTTTGCCGGGACCGGGGAGCTGTTTTTT. The variable domain in full, with the rest retrieved from reference TRBV7-3 and TRBJ2-2, is GAGVSQTPSNKVTEKGKYVELRCDPISGHTALYWYRQSLGQGPEFLIYFQGTGAADDSGLPNDRFFAVRPEGSVSTLKIQRTERGDSAVYLCASSSFAGTGELFFGEGSRLTVL.

The chain uses TRBV5-6 and TRBJ1-1; D gene uncertain. From germline, CDR1 is SGHDT and CDR2 YYEEEE. This CDR3 comprises 12 residues. V shed 9 bases and J shed 1 base, with 10 bases lying between them. The CDR3 nucleotides are TGTGCCACCAGTGGGGAGAACACTGAAGCTTTCTTT. This codes for CATSGENTEAFF.

The chain recombines TRBV11-2 with TRBJ2-7; 10 bases align to TRBD2. The ends lost 5 bases at V and 1 base at J; junction bases unmatched: 5. Germline-derived CDR1 and CDR2 are SGHAT and FQNNGV. The CDR3 is 15 residues long. For the CDR3, the DNA is TGTGCCAGCAGCCCCGGACTAGCGGTTTCCTACGAGCAGTACTTC. It translates to CASSPGLAVSYEQYF.

This sequence joins TRBV19 and TRBJ1-5; D is unclear. Germline CDR1 LNHDA, CDR2 SQIVND (reference sequence). V lost 3 bases and J lost 0, with 6 bases in between. This CDR3 has 14 amino acids. The CDR3 loop is CASSMYSSNQPQHF. In DNA, the CDR3 is TGTGCCAGTAGTATGTACAGTAGCAATCAGCCCCAGCATTTT.

V and J are TRBV4-1 and TRBJ2-7, with D possibly TRBD1 on 6 matching bases. This CDR3 has 12 amino acids. V dropped 3 bases and J dropped 5 bases, with 8 bases sitting between them. CDR1 and CDR2 from the germline V gene are MGHRA and YSYEKL. The CDR3 loop reads CASSHSGDEQYF. CDR3 DNA: TGCGCCAGCAGCCACTCAGGGGACGAGCAGTACTTC.

The chain links TRBV6-1 to TRBJ2-4; the D gene is possibly TRBD1 (6 bases). Germline V gives CDR1 MNHNS, CDR2 SASEGT. V was clipped by 2 bases and J by 7 bases, with 12 bases between them. The CDR3 contains 14 residues. The CDR3 bases are TGTGCCAGCAGTGAAAGGACAGATGGGAACATTCAGTACTTC. Its protein product is CASSERTDGNIQYF.

This chain connects TRBV7-2 to TRBJ2-5; no clear D. V lost 2 bases to trimming and J lost 0 bases, with 19 bases between them. This CDR3 contains 18 residues. Germline V gene data show CDR1 as SGHTA and CDR2 as FQGNSA. The CDR3 bases are TGTGCCAGCAGCTTACGGCCCCCGACAAGAGCCCACCAAGAGACCCAGTACTTC. Translated, it gives CASSLRPPTRAHQETQYF.

V is TRBV6-6 and J is TRBJ2-3; D call uncertain. The length of the CDR3 is 13 residues. CDR1 is MNHNY and CDR2 is SVGAGI in the germline V gene (reference sequence). With 5 bases removed from V and 8 bases from J, the gap between germline ends came to 14 bases. CDR3 DNA: TGTGCCAGCAGTACCGAACCACGGGCTACGCAGTATTTT. Amino acid sequence: CASSTEPRATQYF.

The gene calls are TRBV7-9 and TRBJ2-5; 7 bases match TRBD1. The CDR3 contains 15 residues. Germline loops: CDR1 SEHNR, CDR2 FQNEAQ (reference sequence). With V trimmed by 5 bases and J by 5 bases, 11 bases remained unmatched. The CDR3 loop reads CASSPRDREKETQYF. The DNA for the CDR3 is TGTGCCAGCAGCCCCAGGGACAGAGAGAAGGAGACCCAGTACTTC.

The rearrangement uses TRBV18 and TRBJ2-5; 9 nucleotides match TRBD2. Trimming at V came to 0 bases and at J to 5 bases, leaving 1 base not matched to a gene. Germline V gene lookup returns CDR1 KGHSH and CDR2 LQKENI. The CDR3 is made up of 14 amino acids. This CDR3 is CASSPPSGRETQYF. CDR3 coding DNA: TGTGCCAGCTCACCACCAAGCGGGAGGGAGACCCAGTACTTC.

This clone came up a few times. This sequence joins TRBV4-2 and TRBJ2-7; D is unclear. Per the germline V gene, CDR1 is LGHNA and CDR2 is YNFKEQ. The CDR3 is 12 residues long. Trimming removed 1 base at V and 3 bases at J, with 4 bases between. The CDR3 spells CASSQVGYEQYF. The DNA of the CDR3 is TGTGCCAGCAGCCAAGTGGGCTACGAGCAGTACTTC.

The gene calls are TRBV7-9 and TRBJ2-5; D tentatively fits TRBD1 or TRBD2 (5 bases each). The CDR3 contains 12 residues. CDR1 is SEHNR, CDR2 FQNEAQ, per germline (reference sequence). V lost 3 bases to trimming and J lost 4 bases, with 6 bases between them. The CDR3 here is CASSFGTETQYF. The DNA for the CDR3 is TGTGCCAGCAGCTTCGGGACAGAGACCCAGTACTTC. The full variable domain, its missing parts supplied by reference TRBV7-9 and TRBJ2-5, is DTGVSQNPRHKITKRGQNVTFRCDPISEHNRLYWYRQTLGQGPEFLTYFQNEAQLEKSRLLSDRFSAERPKGSFSTLEIQRTEQGDSAMYLCASSFGTETQYFGPGTRLLVL.

The V and J genes are TRBV6-5 and TRBJ1-1; no clear D gene. V dropped 2 bases and J dropped 3 bases, with 10 bases sitting between them. This CDR3 comprises 14 residues. Per the germline V gene, CDR1 is MNHEY and CDR2 is SVGAGI. Here the CDR3 DNA reads TGTGCCAGCAGTTACCCCCCTGGATACACTGAAGCTTTCTTT. Residues: CASSYPPGYTEAFF.

The chain uses TRBV2 and TRBJ1-2, with 7 positions matching TRBD1. The V gene's germline CDR1 is SNHLY and CDR2 FYNNEI. After removal of 6 bases from V and 4 bases from J, the junction contained 14 bases not matched to a gene. This CDR3 is built from 16 residues. In DNA, the CDR3 is TGTGCCAGCAGCGCGGACAGGTCCGCGGGGGGCTATGGCTACACCTTC. Protein: CASSADRSAGGYGYTF.

V and J are TRBV15 and TRBJ1-5; 7 bases map to TRBD1. Germline loops: CDR1 LNHNV, CDR2 YYDKDF (reference sequence). The CDR3 consists of 17 residues. Trimming at V came to 0 bases and at J to 7 bases, leaving 12 bases not matched to a gene. CDR3 sequence reads: CATSRDYQGVVGQPQHF. CDR3 sequence (DNA): TGTGCCACCAGCAGAGATTACCAGGGGGTGGTTGGACAGCCCCAGCATTTT.